This T cell receptor (beta chain) was profiled in a study of shared clonotypes between healthy human individuals. Study at large: The donor group consisted of two women and three men, aged 18 to 49.

A note on this clone: Compared with germline, one end of the junction differs, possibly owing to a read error.

The CDR3 has 15 amino acids. Germline V CDR1 and CDR2: LNHDA, SQIVND (reference sequence). Researchers divided each subset's genomic DNA evenly across several immunoSEQ plates. Assay used: immunoSEQ multiplex PCR; TCRdb lists only in-frame clones, some missing. The data contain under 1 million clones, 92% of them singletons. Positively selected for CCR7, the CD45RO-negative cells used as naive CD8 cells excluded terminally differentiated effector memory CD45RA+ cells. The sequenced sample was naive CD8+ T cells sorted from blood. This clonotype was obtained from a man between 25 and 39 years old in good health. The chain couples TRBV19 to TRBJ2-7; 7 nucleotides agree with TRBD2. The CDR3 DNA follows: TGTGCCAGTAGTATCCCAGCGGGAACAGGCCCTACCCTGACCTTC. It codes for CASSIPAGTGPTLTF. The full variable domain, its missing parts supplied by reference TRBV19 and TRBJ2-7, is DGGITQSPKYLFRKEGQNVTLSCEQNLNHDAMYWYRQDPGQGLRLIYYSQIVNDFQKGDIAEGYSVSREKKESFPLTVTSAQKNPTAFYLCASSIPAGTGPTLTFGPGTRLTVT.